The clone carrying this T cell receptor beta chain was picked up one time. TCRdb redid the calling of the RT-PCR reads with MiXCR, one entry per CDR3 protein. The data hold 550,000 to 750,000 distinct CDR3 sequences, with approximately 14% observed a single time. The material sequenced was memory CD4+ T cells from blood. The sequence was collected from a female donor in good health, serving as a healthy control.

CDR3 nucleotides: TGTGCCAGCAGCTCCGAAGGGACAGGGGCCGGGGAGCTGTTTTTT. It translates to CASSSEGTGAGELFF. The genes are TRBV11-3 and TRBJ2-2; 10 bases are shared with TRBD1. This CDR3 comprises 15 residues. V was pared by 4 bases and J by 6 bases, with 5 bases of the junction left unmatched. The germline gives CDR1 SGHNT, CDR2 YENEEA. The variable domain in full, completed from reference TRBV11-3 and TRBJ2-2, reads EAGVVQSPRYKIIEKKQPVAFWCNPISGHNTLYWYLQNLGQGPELLIRYENEEAVDDSQLPKDRFSAERLKGVDSTLKIQPAELGDSAVYLCASSSEGTGAGELFFGEGSRLTVL.